The clone carrying this T cell receptor (beta chain) was observed a few times. Its antigen is as yet unknown. The source of the sample is a study of T cells in localized non-small cell lung cancer. Generated by immunoSEQ multiplex PCR, the TCRdb table keeps only in-frame clones and is missing some. In the table there are approximately 76,000 clones, 80% of which are singletons. V lost 1 base and J lost 4, with 10 bases in between. Germline V gene lookup returns CDR1 LGHNA and CDR2 YNFKEQ. This CDR3 region has 14 residues. General study results and limits: It remains possible that heterogeneity exists, since only one tumor region was sequenced. Adjacent lung was found to contain a median roughly 58 of the top 100 tumor clones. Uninvolved neighboring lung showed the greatest T cell clonality, exceeding tumor.

The TCR comes from an older female donor with stage I lung adenocarcinoma. The chain couples TRBV4-2 to TRBJ1-2, with D unclear. The sequencing here drew on peripheral blood, taken before any cancer treatment. The CDR3 here is CASSQVEVAYGYTF. CDR3 DNA sequence: TGTGCCAGCAGCCAAGTGGAGGTTGCCTATGGCTACACCTTC.